The source of this T cell receptor (beta chain) is a study of blood T cell repertoires in COVID-19. Across the study: Material from acute and convalescent COVID-19 was sourced from the United States, Italy and Spain. T cells, B-cell-depleted T cells, or PBMCs provided the cDNA or gDNA that served as material.

V was pared by 4 bases and J by 1 base, with 7 bases between. Germline CDR1 is MNHEY and CDR2 is SMNVEV (reference sequence). The CDR3 consists of 13 residues. Source study methods: Amplifying reference gene primers gave estimates of nucleated cell counts. The data were produced by immunoSEQ multiplex PCR, yet TCRdb's version contains in-frame clones alone and is incomplete. Clone size and V and J calls were adopted from that table, with D and trimming inferred from the DNA. The table records roughly 340,000 clones, 90% to 95% of them present only once. The receptor's source is a woman aged 18-29 years who had recovered from COVID-19. The rearrangement links TRBV27 to TRBJ1-1; D is possibly TRBD1 (5 bases). The sample comprised peripheral blood. The CDR3 loop reads CASSYRGNTEAFF. The CDR3, as DNA: TGTGCCAGCAGTTATAGGGGGAACACTGAAGCTTTCTTT.